The 10 T cell receptor beta chains given below trace back to one sample, sequenced in a study of T-cell memory formation after mild COVID-19. TCRdb fed the 5' RACE reads into MiXCR, producing one record per CDR3 protein. The data contain some 270,000 distinct CDR3 sequences, 15% of them singletons. Sequences were obtained from PBMCs or a T cell subset sorted from them (not recorded which). The receptors were gathered from an adult woman who had mild COVID-19 (a few samples of this study predate the infection). Cell type and time point are not known.

This clonotype was detected a few times. This rearrangement joins TRBV6-5 to TRBJ1-3; D is unclear. Trimming cost V 10 bases and J 0 bases, with 10 bases left between them. The CDR3 contains 13 residues. Germline CDR1 is MNHEY and CDR2 is SVGAGI. In DNA form, the CDR3 reads TGTGCCACCACCCAACGCTCTGGAAACACCATATATTTT. It translates to CATTQRSGNTIYF.

The rearrangement links TRBV6-5 to TRBJ1-2; D is perhaps TRBD1 (6 bases). CDR3 length: 16 residues. From germline, CDR1 is MNHEY and CDR2 SVGAGI. V was clipped by 6 bases and J by 6 bases, with 23 bases between them. The CDR3 coding sequence is TGTGCCAGCAGCCAGGGTTTGACAGGAGGATCCCATGGCTACACCTTC. Translation: CASSQGLTGGSHGYTF.

In its sample, this clonotype was seen a few times. The chain uses TRBV7-3 and TRBJ1-1; D remains ambiguous. Germline assignment: CDR1 SGHTA and CDR2 FQGTGA. V lost 6 bases, J lost 4 bases, and 15 bases lay in between. This CDR3 spans 14 amino acids. The CDR3 protein is CASSSRVGSTEAFF. The CDR3, as DNA: TGTGCCAGCAGTTCAAGGGTAGGGAGCACTGAAGCTTTCTTT.

This clonotype was detected only a few times. DNA for the CDR3: TGCAGTGCCATGAGTGGTAAGGGGTCCTATGGCTACACCTTC. This encodes CSAMSGKGSYGYTF. The rearrangement links TRBV20-1 to TRBJ1-2; TRBD1 is a possible D gene (5 bases). In germline, CDR1 is DFQATT, CDR2 SNEGSKA (reference sequence). The germline V and J ends were trimmed by 6 bases and 4 bases, with 18 bases remaining between them. This CDR3 region has 14 residues.

V is TRBV9 and J is TRBJ1-1; D call uncertain. The germline CDR1 and CDR2 sequences are SGDLS and YYNGEE. The V gene lost 0 bases and the J gene lost 1 base, with 4 bases spanning the gap. The CDR3 has 13 residues. CDR3 in DNA: TGTGCCAGCAGCGTAGCCCAGAACACTGAAGCTTTCTTT. Its translation is CASSVAQNTEAFF.

A few counts support this clonotype. The chain employs TRBV27 and TRBJ1-2; D remains unclear. Germline V lookup: CDR1 MNHEY, CDR2 SMNVEV (reference sequence). V was trimmed by 6 bases and J by 0 bases, leaving 8 bases between them. The CDR3 contains 13 residues. This CDR3 is CASSPVPNYGYTF. CDR3 sequence (DNA): TGTGCCAGCAGCCCGGTTCCTAACTATGGCTACACCTTC.

This clonotype occurred a few times. This chain links TRBV12-3 or TRBV12-4 with TRBJ2-3; D possibly corresponds to TRBD1 (7 bases). Deletions cut 8 bases from V and 6 bases from J, with 27 bases between. This CDR3 has 17 amino acids. CDR3: CASRPLSAQGGRDTQYF. The CDR3 coding sequence is TGTGCCAGCCGACCTCTTTCGGCTCAGGGGGGTCGGGATACGCAGTATTTT.

This clonotype was detected ten times or more. This sequence joins TRBV7-8 and TRBJ1-2; possible D gene TRBD1, 5 bases. CDR3 length: 14 amino acids. Germline V gene sequence: CDR1 SGHVS, CDR2 FQNEAQ. V was trimmed by 3 bases and J by 4 bases, leaving 12 bases between them. The CDR3 protein is CASSFLGRGYGYTF. In DNA, the CDR3 is TGTGCCAGCAGCTTTTTGGGACGGGGCTATGGCTACACCTTC.

This clonotype was counted between two and nine times. This chain joins TRBV29-1 and TRBJ2-3; 7 bases are shared with TRBD1. Per germline, CDR1 SQVTM and CDR2 ANQGSEA. The CDR3 runs 14 residues. Trimming cost V 4 bases and J 2 bases; bases outside gene matches: 6. CDR3 DNA sequence: TGCAGCGTTGTGTTAAGGGGGCCCACAGATACGCAGTATTTT. This sequence encodes CSVVLRGPTDTQYF.

This clonotype showed up many times. This sequence joins TRBV18 and TRBJ2-1; the D gene is possibly TRBD2 (6 bases). Germline-derived CDR1 and CDR2 are KGHSH and LQKENI. The germline V and J ends were trimmed by 2 bases and 8 bases, with 13 bases remaining between them. This CDR3 is built from 14 residues. CDR3 sequence (DNA): TGTGCCAGCTCACCATCTCCGGGACTTCATGAGCAGTTCTTC. The encoded protein is CASSPSPGLHEQFF.